This T cell receptor beta chain was captured in a study of blood T cells in healthy people across ages. Whole-study findings and limits: Age brought a roughly linear fall in TCR beta diversity measured per million T cells. Naive CD4+ cells and diversity were both higher in long-lived donors than in aged donors. PBMC samples, being unsorted, prevented any conclusive comparison of naive and antigen-experienced cells.

Primed by a sample-barcoded 5' primer and a J-beta primer mix, a second PCR proceeded for about 6 to 11 cycles. TCRdb reprocessed the 5' RACE reads via MiXCR and lists one record per CDR3 protein. The sample includes roughly 700,000 distinct CDR3 sequences, 49% of them seen just once. V lost 2 bases to trimming and J lost 2 bases; unmatched junction nucleotides: 5. CDR3 length equals 17 residues. CDR1 is MNHNY and CDR2 is SVGAGI in the germline V gene (reference sequence). Details on this clonotype: Its antigen is unidentified.

This chain uses TRBV6-6 with TRBJ2-7, with TRBD2 matching over 14 bases. The clonotype originates from an older woman in good health. Sample: blood. The CDR3 DNA reads as TGTGCCAGCAGTTACCCGACTAGCGGGAGGGACACCTACGAGCAGTACTTC. Protein product: CASSYPTSGRDTYEQYF.